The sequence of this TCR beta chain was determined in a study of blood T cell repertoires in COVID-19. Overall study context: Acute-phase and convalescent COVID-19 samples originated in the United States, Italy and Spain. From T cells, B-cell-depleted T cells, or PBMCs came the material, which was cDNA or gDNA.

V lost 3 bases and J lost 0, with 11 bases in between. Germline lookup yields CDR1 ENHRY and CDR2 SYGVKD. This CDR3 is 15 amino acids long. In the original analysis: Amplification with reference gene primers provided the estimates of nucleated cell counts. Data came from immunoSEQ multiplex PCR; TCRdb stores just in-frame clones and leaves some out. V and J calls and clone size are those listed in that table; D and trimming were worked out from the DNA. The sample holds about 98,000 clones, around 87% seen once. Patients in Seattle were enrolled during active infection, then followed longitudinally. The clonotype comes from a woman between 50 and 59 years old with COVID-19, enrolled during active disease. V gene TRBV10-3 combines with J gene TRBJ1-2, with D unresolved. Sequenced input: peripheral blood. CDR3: CAISEFGGTNYGYTF. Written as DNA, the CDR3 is TGTGCCATCAGTGAATTTGGAGGTACTAACTATGGCTACACCTTC.